Listed below are T cell receptor beta chains from one sample, sequenced in a study of naive and memory T cell subsets. TCRdb re-called the UMI-ligation and nested PCR reads with MiXCR, one entry per CDR3 protein. The sample lists 8,800 or so distinct CDR3 sequences; about 30% were seen once. The sample consisted of CD8+ TEMRA cells from blood. The receptors here all came from a human donor in good health. The CDR3 runs from the conserved cysteine through the conserved F or W. A D gene is named only where the DNA matches it firmly. A row's size may be missing; if present it is once, few, many or a size class.

D gene: TRBD2; J gene: TRBJ2-1; clone size: .; V gene: TRBV4-3; CDR3 DNA: TGCGCCAGCAGCCATGGAAATAGCGGGAAGAATGAGCAGTTCTTC; CDR3 protein: CASSHGNSGKNEQFF
D gene: TRBD2; J gene: TRBJ2-7; clone size: .; V gene: TRBV4-3; CDR3 DNA: TGCGCCAGCAGCCAGGGCTTAGCGGGAGGGCTCCACGAGCAGTACTTC; CDR3 protein: CASSQGLAGGLHEQYF
D gene: .; J gene: TRBJ2-1; clone size: once; V gene: TRBV7-3; CDR3 DNA: TGTGCCAGCAGCTTGGACACCAATGAGCAGTTCTTC; CDR3 protein: CASSLDTNEQFF
D gene: .; J gene: TRBJ2-1; clone size: .; V gene: TRBV5-1; CDR3 DNA: TGCGCCAGCAGCTCAACCCTAGGGGACGGTGACAATGAGCAGTTCTTC; CDR3 protein: CASSSTLGDGDNEQFF
D gene: TRBD2; J gene: TRBJ2-1; clone size: .; V gene: TRBV7-9; CDR3 DNA: TGTGCCAGCAGTTCCGGGACTAGCCTGAATGAGCAGTTCTTC; CDR3 protein: CASSSGTSLNEQFF
D gene: TRBD2; J gene: TRBJ2-2; clone size: few; V gene: TRBV5-1; CDR3 DNA: TGCGCCAGCAGCCCGGGACTAGCGCGCTACACCGGGGAGCTGTTTTTT; CDR3 protein: CASSPGLARYTGELFF
D gene: .; J gene: TRBJ2-2; clone size: .; V gene: TRBV25-1; CDR3 DNA: TGTGCCAGCAGTCCGCAGACTTACACCGGGGAGCTGTTTTTT; CDR3 protein: CASSPQTYTGELFF
D gene: TRBD2; J gene: TRBJ2-1; clone size: medium-sized; V gene: TRBV6-6; CDR3 DNA: TGTGCCAGCAGTTACCTCCCGTCATCAAGAGCGGGGCGGGACAATGAGCAGTTCTTC; CDR3 protein: CASSYLPSSRAGRDNEQFF
D gene: .; J gene: TRBJ2-3; clone size: .; V gene: TRBV7-9; CDR3 DNA: TGTGCCAGCAGCTCCCGGGACGGCGATACGCAGTATTTT; CDR3 protein: CASSSRDGDTQYF
D gene: .; J gene: TRBJ1-2; clone size: .; V gene: TRBV9; CDR3 DNA: TGTGCCAGCAGCGTAGGCGGCGGAGACTATGGCTACACCTTC; CDR3 protein: CASSVGGGDYGYTF
D gene: TRBD1; J gene: TRBJ2-7; clone size: once; V gene: TRBV28; CDR3 DNA: TGTGCCAGCAGTTTTCCGGGACAGGGTGTTTACGAGCAGTACTTC; CDR3 protein: CASSFPGQGVYEQYF
D gene: TRBD2; J gene: TRBJ2-3; clone size: few; V gene: TRBV29-1; CDR3 DNA: TGCAGCGTTTTGGGTGGGACTAGCGACACAGATACGCAGTATTTT; CDR3 protein: CSVLGGTSDTDTQYF
D gene: .; J gene: TRBJ2-3; clone size: few; V gene: TRBV4-2; CDR3 DNA: TGTGCCAGCAGCCAAGAAGCTCGTGACAGCACAGATACGCAGTATTTT; CDR3 protein: CASSQEARDSTDTQYF
D gene: .; J gene: TRBJ2-3; clone size: few; V gene: TRBV4-3; CDR3 DNA: TGCGCCAGCAGCCAAGACCCCTTTAGCGGCTTTAGCACAGATACGCAGTATTTT; CDR3 protein: CASSQDPFSGFSTDTQYF
D gene: .; J gene: TRBJ1-1; clone size: few; V gene: TRBV4-3; CDR3 DNA: TGCGCCAGCAGCCCAGAAGACAGAATAATGAACACTGAAGCTTTCTTT; CDR3 protein: CASSPEDRIMNTEAFF
D gene: TRBD1; J gene: TRBJ1-5; clone size: .; V gene: TRBV30; CDR3 DNA: TGTGCCTGGGGGACAGCCAACAATCAGCCCCAGCATTTT; CDR3 protein: CAWGTANNQPQHF
D gene: TRBD1; J gene: TRBJ2-7; clone size: .; V gene: TRBV9; CDR3 DNA: TGTGCCAGCAGCGTAGGGTTCGGACAGGCCTACGAGCAGTACTTC; CDR3 protein: CASSVGFGQAYEQYF
D gene: TRBD1; J gene: TRBJ1-1; clone size: .; V gene: TRBV12-3/TRBV12-4; CDR3 DNA: TGTGCCAGCTGGACAGGGGGTGGGACTGAAGCTTTCTTT; CDR3 protein: CASWTGGGTEAFF
D gene: .; J gene: TRBJ1-5; clone size: .; V gene: TRBV24-1; CDR3 DNA: TGTGCCACCAGTGATTTCAGGCACGATTATAGCAATCAGCCCCAGCATTTT; CDR3 protein: CATSDFRHDYSNQPQHF
D gene: TRBD1; J gene: TRBJ1-4; clone size: .; V gene: TRBV29-1; CDR3 DNA: TGCAGCGCCGGACAGGGGGGGACTAATGAAAAACTGTTTTTT; CDR3 protein: CSAGQGGTNEKLFF
D gene: .; J gene: TRBJ2-1; clone size: .; V gene: TRBV20-1; CDR3 DNA: TGCAGTGCTAGAGGCCCACTGAGCTCCTACAATGAGCAGTTCTTC; CDR3 protein: CSARGPLSSYNEQFF
D gene: .; J gene: TRBJ1-6; clone size: few; V gene: TRBV4-3; CDR3 DNA: TGCGCCAGCAGCGGCTCCTATAATTCACCCCTCCACTTT; CDR3 protein: CASSGSYNSPLHF
D gene: TRBD1; J gene: TRBJ2-7; clone size: .; V gene: TRBV20-1; CDR3 DNA: TGCAGTGCTCGGACAGGGGTCTCCTACGAGCAGTACTTC; CDR3 protein: CSARTGVSYEQYF
D gene: .; J gene: TRBJ1-6; clone size: .; V gene: TRBV20-1; CDR3 DNA: TGCAGTGCTACCGGAGACAGAACTCATAATTCACCCCTCCACTTT; CDR3 protein: CSATGDRTHNSPLHF
D gene: .; J gene: TRBJ1-2; clone size: many; V gene: TRBV10-2; CDR3 DNA: TGCGCCAGCAGTGAGCTCGGCAGTCATAACTATGGCTACACCTTC; CDR3 protein: CASSELGSHNYGYTF
D gene: TRBD2; J gene: TRBJ2-7; clone size: .; V gene: TRBV7-2; CDR3 DNA: TGTGCCAGCAGCACTCACTCCGGGACTAGCTCGTACGAGCAGTACTTC; CDR3 protein: CASSTHSGTSSYEQYF